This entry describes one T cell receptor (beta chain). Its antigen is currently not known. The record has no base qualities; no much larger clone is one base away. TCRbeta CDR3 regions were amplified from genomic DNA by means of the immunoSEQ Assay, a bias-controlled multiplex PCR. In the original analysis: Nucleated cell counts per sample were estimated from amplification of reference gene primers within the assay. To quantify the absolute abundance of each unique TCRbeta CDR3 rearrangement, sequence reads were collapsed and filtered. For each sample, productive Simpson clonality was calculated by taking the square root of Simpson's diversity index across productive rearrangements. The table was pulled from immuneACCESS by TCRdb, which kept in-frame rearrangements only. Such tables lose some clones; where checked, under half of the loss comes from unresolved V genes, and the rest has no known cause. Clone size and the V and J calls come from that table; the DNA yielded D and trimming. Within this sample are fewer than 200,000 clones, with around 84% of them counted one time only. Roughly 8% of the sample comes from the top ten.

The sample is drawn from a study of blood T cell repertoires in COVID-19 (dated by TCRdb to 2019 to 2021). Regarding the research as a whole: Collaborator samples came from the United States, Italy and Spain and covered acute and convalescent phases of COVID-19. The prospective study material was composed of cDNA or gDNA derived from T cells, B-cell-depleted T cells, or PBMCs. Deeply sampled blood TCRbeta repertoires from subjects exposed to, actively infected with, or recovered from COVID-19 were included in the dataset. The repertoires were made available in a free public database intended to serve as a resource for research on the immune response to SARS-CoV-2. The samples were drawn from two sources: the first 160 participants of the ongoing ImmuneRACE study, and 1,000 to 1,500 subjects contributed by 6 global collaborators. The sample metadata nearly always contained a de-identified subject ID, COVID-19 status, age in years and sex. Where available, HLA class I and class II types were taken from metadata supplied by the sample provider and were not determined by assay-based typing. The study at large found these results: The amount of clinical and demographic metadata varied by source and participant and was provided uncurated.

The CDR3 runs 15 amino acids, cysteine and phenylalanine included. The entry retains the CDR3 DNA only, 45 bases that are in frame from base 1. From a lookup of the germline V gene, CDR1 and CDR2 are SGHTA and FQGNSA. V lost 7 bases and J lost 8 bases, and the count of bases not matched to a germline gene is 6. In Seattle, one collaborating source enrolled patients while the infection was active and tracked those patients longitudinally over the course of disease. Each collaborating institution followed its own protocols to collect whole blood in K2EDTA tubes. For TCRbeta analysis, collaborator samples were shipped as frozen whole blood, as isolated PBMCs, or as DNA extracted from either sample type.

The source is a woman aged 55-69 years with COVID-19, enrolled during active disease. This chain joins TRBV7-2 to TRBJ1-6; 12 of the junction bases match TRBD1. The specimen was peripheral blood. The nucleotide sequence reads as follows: TGTGCCAGCAAGGCGGGGACAGGGGGCGATTCACCCCTCCACTTT. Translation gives CASKAGTGGDSPLHF.